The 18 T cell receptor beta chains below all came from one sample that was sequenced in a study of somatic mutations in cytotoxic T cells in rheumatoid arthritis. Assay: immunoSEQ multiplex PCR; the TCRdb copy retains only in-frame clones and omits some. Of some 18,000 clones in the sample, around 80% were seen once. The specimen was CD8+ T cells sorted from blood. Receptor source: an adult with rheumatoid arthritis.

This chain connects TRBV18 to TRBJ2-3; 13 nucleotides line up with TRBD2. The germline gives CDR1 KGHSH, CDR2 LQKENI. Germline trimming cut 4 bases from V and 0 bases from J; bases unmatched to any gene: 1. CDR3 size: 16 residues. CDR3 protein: CASSQLAGGSTDTQYF. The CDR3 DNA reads TGTGCCAGCTCACAACTAGCGGGGGGGAGCACAGATACGCAGTATTTT. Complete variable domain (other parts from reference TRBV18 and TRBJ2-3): NAGVMQNPRHLVRRRGQEARLRCSPMKGHSHVYWYRQLPEEGLKFMVYLQKENIIDESGMPKERFSAEFPKEGPSILRIQQVVRGDSAAYFCASSQLAGGSTDTQYFGPGTRLTVL.

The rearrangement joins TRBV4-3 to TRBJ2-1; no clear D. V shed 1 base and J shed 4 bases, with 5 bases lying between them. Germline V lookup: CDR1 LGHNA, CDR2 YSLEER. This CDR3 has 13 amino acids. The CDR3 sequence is CASSQALYNEQFF. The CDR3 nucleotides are TGCGCCAGCAGCCAAGCGCTATACAATGAGCAGTTCTTC.

CDR3 protein: CASTLQGALYNEQFF. For the CDR3, the DNA is TGTGCCAGCACACTACAGGGGGCCCTTTACAATGAGCAGTTCTTC. This chain connects TRBV13 to TRBJ2-1, with 9 bases identical to TRBD1. Germline assignment: CDR1 PRHDT and CDR2 FYEKMQ (reference sequence). The J segment lost 4 bases and the V segment lost 7 bases, leaving 8 bases of the junction unmatched. CDR3 size: 15 residues. The entire variable domain, with the rest obtained from reference TRBV13 and TRBJ2-1, is as follows: AAGVIQSPRHLIKEKRETATLKCYPIPRHDTVYWYQQGPGQDPQFLISFYEKMQSDKGSIPDRFSAQQFSDYHSELNMSSLELGDSALYFCASTLQGALYNEQFFGPGTRLTVL.

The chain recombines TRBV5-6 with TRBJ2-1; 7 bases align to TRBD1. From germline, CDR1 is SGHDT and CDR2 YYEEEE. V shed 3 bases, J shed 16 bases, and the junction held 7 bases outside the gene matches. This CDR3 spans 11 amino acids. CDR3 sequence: CASSYGTVLFF. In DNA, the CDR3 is TGTGCCAGCAGCTACGGGACAGTGCTCTTCTTC.

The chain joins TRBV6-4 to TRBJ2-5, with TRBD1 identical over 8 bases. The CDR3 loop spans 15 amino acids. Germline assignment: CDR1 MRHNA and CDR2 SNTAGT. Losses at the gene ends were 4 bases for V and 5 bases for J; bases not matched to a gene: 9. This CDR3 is CASSARTGQGETQYF. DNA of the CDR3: TGTGCCAGCAGTGCCCGGACAGGGCAAGGGGAGACCCAGTACTTC.

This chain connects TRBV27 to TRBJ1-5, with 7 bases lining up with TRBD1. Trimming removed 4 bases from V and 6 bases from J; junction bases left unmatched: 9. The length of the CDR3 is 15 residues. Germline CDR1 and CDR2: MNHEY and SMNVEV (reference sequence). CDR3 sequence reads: CASSSGTAGRQPQHF. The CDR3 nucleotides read TGTGCCAGCAGTTCAGGGACAGCGGGGCGTCAGCCCCAGCATTTT.

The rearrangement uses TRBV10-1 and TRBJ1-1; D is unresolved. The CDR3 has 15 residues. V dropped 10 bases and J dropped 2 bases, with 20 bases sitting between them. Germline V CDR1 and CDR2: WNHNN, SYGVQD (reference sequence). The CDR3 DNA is TGCGCCACCCGGTTGTATGGAGCGGGAAACACTGAAGCTTTCTTT. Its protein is CATRLYGAGNTEAFF.

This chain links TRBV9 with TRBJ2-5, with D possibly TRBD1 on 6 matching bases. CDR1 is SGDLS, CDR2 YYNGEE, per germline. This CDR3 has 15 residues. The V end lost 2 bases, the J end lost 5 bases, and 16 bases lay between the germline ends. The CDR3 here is CASSVARGFRETQYF. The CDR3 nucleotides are TGTGCCAGCAGCGTTGCAAGGGGGTTTCGGGAGACCCAGTACTTC. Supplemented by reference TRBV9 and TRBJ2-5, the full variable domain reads DSGVTQTPKHLITATGQRVTLRCSPRSGDLSVYWYQQSLDQGLQFLIQYYNGEERAKGNILERFSAQQFPDLHSELNLSSLELGDSALYFCASSVARGFRETQYFGPGTRLLVL.

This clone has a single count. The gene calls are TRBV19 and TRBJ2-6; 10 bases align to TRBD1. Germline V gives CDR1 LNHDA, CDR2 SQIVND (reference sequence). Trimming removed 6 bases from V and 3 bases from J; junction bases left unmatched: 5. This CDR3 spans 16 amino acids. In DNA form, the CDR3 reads TGTGCCAGTAGGACAGGGGGCGTCGGTGGGGCCAACGTCCTGACTTTC. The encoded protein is CASRTGGVGGANVLTF.

CDR3 protein: CASSFPTGMTTEAFF. CDR3 nucleotide sequence: TGTGCCAGCAGCTTCCCCACAGGGATGACCACTGAAGCTTTCTTT. The chain has TRBV11-2 and TRBJ1-1, with D tentatively TRBD1 (6 bases). Germline loops: CDR1 SGHAT, CDR2 FQNNGV. The CDR3 has 15 amino acids. Trimming shortened V by 3 bases and J by 4 bases, and 15 bases separated the two germline ends. Together with reference TRBV11-2 and TRBJ1-1, the CDR3 gives the full variable domain: EAGVAQSPRYKIIEKRQSVAFWCNPISGHATLYWYQQILGQGPKLLIQFQNNGVVDDSQLPKDRFSAERLKGVDSTLKIQPAKLEDSAVYLCASSFPTGMTTEAFFGQGTRLTVV.

DNA of the CDR3: TGTGCCAGCAGTAACCGGGACTTAGACAACGAGCAGTACTTC. Translated, it gives CASSNRDLDNEQYF. The rearrangement links TRBV6-5 to TRBJ2-7, with D perhaps TRBD2 (6 bases). V was cut by 5 bases and J by 5 bases, with 16 bases left in between. This CDR3 has 14 residues. The germline V gene encodes CDR1 MNHEY and CDR2 SVGAGI.

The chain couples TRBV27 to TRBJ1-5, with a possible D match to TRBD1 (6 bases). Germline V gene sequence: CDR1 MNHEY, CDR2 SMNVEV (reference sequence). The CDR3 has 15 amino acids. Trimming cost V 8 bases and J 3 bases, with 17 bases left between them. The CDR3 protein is CASSPLGGNNQPQHF. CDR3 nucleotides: TGTGCCAGCTCTCCGTTGGGGGGCAACAATCAGCCCCAGCATTTT.

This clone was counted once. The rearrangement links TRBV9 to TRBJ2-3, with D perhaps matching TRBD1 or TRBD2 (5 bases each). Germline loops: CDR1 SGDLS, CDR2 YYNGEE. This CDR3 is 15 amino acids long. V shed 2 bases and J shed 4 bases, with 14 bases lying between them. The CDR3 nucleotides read TGTGCCAGCAGCGTCGGGACCACTGATGCAGATACGCAGTATTTT. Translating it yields CASSVGTTDADTQYF.

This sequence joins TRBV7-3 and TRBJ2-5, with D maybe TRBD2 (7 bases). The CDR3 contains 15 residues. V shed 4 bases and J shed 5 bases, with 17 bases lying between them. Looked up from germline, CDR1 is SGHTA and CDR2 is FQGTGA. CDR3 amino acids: CASSSPGAGDETQYF. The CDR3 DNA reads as TGTGCCAGCAGCTCCCCAGGGGCGGGGGACGAGACCCAGTACTTC.

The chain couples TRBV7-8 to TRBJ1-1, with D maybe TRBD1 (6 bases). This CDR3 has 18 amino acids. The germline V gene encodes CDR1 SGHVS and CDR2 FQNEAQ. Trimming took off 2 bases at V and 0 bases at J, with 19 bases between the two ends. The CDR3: CASSLPQGGQIMNTEAFF. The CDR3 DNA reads TGTGCCAGCAGCTTACCCCAAGGAGGACAGATCATGAACACTGAAGCTTTCTTT.

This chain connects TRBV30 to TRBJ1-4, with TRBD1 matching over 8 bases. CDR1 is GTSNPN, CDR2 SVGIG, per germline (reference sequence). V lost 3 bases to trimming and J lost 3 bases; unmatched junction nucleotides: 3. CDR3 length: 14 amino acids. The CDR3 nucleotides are TGTGCCTGGAGCCCGGGACAGGCTAATGAAAAACTGTTTTTT. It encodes CAWSPGQANEKLFF.

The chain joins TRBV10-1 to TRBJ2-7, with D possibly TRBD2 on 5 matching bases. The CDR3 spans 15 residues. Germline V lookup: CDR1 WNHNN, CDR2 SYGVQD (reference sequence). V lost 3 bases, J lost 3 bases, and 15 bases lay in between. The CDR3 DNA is TGCGCCAGCAGTGAACGGACCACCGGGATCTACGAGCAGTACTTC. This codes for CASSERTTGIYEQYF.

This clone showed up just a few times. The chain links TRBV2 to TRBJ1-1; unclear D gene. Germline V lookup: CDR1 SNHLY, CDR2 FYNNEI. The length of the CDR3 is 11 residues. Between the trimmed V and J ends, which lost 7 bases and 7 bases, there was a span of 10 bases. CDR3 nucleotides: TGTGCCAGCAATTGGGAAGGTGAAGCTTTCTTT. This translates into CASNWEGEAFF.